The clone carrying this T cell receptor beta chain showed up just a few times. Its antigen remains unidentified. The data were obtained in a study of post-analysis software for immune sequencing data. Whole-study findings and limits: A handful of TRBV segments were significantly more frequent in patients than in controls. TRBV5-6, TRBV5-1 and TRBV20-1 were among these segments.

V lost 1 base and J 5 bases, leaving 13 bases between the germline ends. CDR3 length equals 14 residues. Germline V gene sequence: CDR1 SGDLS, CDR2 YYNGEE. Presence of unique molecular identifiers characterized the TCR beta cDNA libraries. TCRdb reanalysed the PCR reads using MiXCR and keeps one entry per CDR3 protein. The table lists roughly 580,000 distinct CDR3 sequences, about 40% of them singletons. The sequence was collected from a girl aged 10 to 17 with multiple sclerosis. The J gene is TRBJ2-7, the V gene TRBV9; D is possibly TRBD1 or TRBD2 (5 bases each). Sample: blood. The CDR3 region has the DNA TGTGCCAGCAGCGTACGGGGCGAAAAGAACGAGCAGTACTTC. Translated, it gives CASSVRGEKNEQYF.